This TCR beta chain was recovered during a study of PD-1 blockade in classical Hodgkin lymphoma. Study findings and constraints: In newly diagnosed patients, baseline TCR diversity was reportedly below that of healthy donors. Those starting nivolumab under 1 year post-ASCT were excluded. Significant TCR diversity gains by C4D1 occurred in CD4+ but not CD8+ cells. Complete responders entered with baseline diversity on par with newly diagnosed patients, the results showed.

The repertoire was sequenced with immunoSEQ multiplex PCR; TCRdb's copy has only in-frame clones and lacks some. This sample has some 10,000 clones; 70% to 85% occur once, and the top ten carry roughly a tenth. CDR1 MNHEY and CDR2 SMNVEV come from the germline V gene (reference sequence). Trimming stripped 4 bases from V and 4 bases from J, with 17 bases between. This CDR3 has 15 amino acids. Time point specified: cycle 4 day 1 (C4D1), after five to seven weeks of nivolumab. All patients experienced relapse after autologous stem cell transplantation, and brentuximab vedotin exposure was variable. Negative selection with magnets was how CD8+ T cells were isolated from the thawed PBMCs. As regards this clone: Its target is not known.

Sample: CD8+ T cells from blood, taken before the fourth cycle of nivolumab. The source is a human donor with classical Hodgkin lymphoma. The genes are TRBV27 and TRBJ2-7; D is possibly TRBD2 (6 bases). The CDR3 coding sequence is TGTGCCAGCAGTTACTTTAGCGGACCGCGATACGAGCAGTACTTC. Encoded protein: CASSYFSGPRYEQYF.